Listed here are 2 T cell receptor beta chains from one sample, sequenced in a study of T cell clonality in common variable immunodeficiency. Only in-frame clones appear in the TCRdb table, and some are missing; sequencing was by immunoSEQ multiplex PCR. The data show 25,000 to 35,000 clones, with none appearing a single time. Their recognized antigens are unknown. Whole-study results and caveats: Common variable immunodeficiency TCR beta sequences reportedly had fewer deletions and N-nucleotide insertions.

Sequencing input: peripheral blood mononuclear cells. The receptors shown here come from a human donor with common variable immunodeficiency.

Many counts were recorded for this clone. This CDR3 is CSAGQASNEQFF. Incomplete CDR3 DNA: TGCAGCGCGGGACAGGCCTCCAATGAG. V gene TRBV29-1 combines with J gene TRBJ2-1; 8 positions match TRBD1. The missing CDR3 end, 3 residues past where the read stops, is filled in from the germline J gene. The CDR3 runs 12 residues. V was clipped by 7 bases and J by 6 bases; unmatched bases: 5. Per germline, CDR1 SQVTM and CDR2 ANQGSEA.

On this clone itself: The CDR3 extends 3 residues past the end of the read, so its final part is completed from the germline J gene. The rearrangement joins TRBV11-1 to TRBJ2-2, with a weak D call TRBD1 (6 bases). V dropped 6 bases and J dropped 1 base, with 9 bases sitting between them. CDR3 length: 14 residues. CDR1 and CDR2 (germline): SGHAT, FQDESV (reference sequence). CDR3 region: CASRLTGNTGELFF. CDR3 DNA (partial): TGTGCCAGCAGGCTGACAGGGAACACCGGGGAG.